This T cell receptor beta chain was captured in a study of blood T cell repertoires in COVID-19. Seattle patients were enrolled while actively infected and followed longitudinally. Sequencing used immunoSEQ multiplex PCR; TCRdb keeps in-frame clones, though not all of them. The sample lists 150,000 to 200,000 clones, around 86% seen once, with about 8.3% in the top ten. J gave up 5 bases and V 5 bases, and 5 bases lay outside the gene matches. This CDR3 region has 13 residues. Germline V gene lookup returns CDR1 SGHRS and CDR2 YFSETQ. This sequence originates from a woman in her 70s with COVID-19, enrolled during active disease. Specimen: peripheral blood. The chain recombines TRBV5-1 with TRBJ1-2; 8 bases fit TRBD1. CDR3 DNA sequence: TGCGCCAGCAGGGAGGACAGGGTGTATGGCTACACCTTC. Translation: CASREDRVYGYTF.